The rows below give T cell receptor beta chains drawn from one sample of a study of blood T cell repertoires in COVID-19. Sequencing was performed with immunoSEQ multiplex PCR; in TCRdb, only in-frame clones are kept and a portion is missing. The sample has 150,000 to 200,000 clones, more than 85% seen once. Specimen: peripheral blood. The receptors stem from a woman aged 80 or over in a cohort sampled during active or convalescent COVID-19. Both conserved end residues are part of each CDR3. Each record gives: D gene, CDR3 length, V gene, clone size, J gene, CDR3 protein, CDR3 DNA. D genes are given only for firm matches. A clone size is listed for some rows: how often the clone was seen (once, few, many), or a class if it is expanded.

NA	12	TRBV2	once	TRBJ1-6	CASSPTGSPLHF	TGTGCCAGCAGCCCAACAGGGTCACCCCTCCACTTT
NA	15	TRBV9	NA	TRBJ1-3	CASSPRGGIGNTIYF	TGTGCCAGCAGCCCTCGAGGAGGAATCGGAAACACCATATATTTT
NA	14	TRBV5-4	once	TRBJ1-2	CASSQTGYNYGYTF	TGTGCCAGCAGTCAAACAGGGTACAACTATGGCTACACCTTC
NA	17	TRBV7-9	NA	TRBJ2-5	CASSPAIGRGDQETQYF	TGTGCCAGCAGCCCCGCGATCGGGAGAGGGGACCAAGAGACCCAGTACTTC
TRBD1	15	TRBV30	once	TRBJ2-7	CAWSGLQGATYEQYF	TGTGCCTGGAGTGGTTTACAGGGGGCGACCTACGAGCAGTACTTC
NA	14	TRBV4-1	once	TRBJ1-1	CASSQQGMNTEAFF	TGCGCCAGCAGCCAACAGGGTATGAACACTGAAGCTTTCTTT
TRBD1	13	TRBV27	NA	TRBJ2-1	CASSSQGANEQFF	TGTGCCAGCAGTTCCCAGGGGGCCAATGAGCAGTTCTTC
NA	14	TRBV27	NA	TRBJ1-2	CASSFDRKLYGYTF	TGTGCCAGCAGTTTCGACAGAAAGTTATATGGCTACACCTTC
NA	15	TRBV11-2	NA	TRBJ2-1	CAAHWGVSSYNEQFF	TGTGCCGCCCACTGGGGGGTCAGCTCCTACAATGAGCAGTTCTTC
TRBD1	14	TRBV7-2	NA	TRBJ1-2	CASSLVAGGIGYTF	TGTGCCAGCAGCTTAGTAGCAGGGGGTATAGGCTACACCTTC
NA	14	TRBV28	NA	TRBJ2-1	CASSLVGYYNEQFF	TGTGCCAGCAGTTTAGTCGGGTATTACAATGAGCAGTTCTTC
NA	14	TRBV7-2	NA	TRBJ1-3	CASSSPGRGNTIYF	TGTGCCAGCAGCTCTCCAGGGAGGGGAAACACCATATATTTT
TRBD1	16	TRBV7-2	NA	TRBJ2-5	CASSIRQGSVRETQYF	TGTGCCAGCAGCATTAGACAGGGTTCGGTGCGGGAGACCCAGTACTTC
TRBD1	16	TRBV18	NA	TRBJ1-4	CASSPEGQGAVEKLFF	TGTGCCAGCTCACCAGAGGGACAGGGGGCGGTTGAAAAACTGTTTTTT